A single sample is the source of the 7 T cell receptor beta chains below, sequenced in a study of cytotoxic CD8 clonotypes in ibrutinib-treated CLL. Here immunoSEQ multiplex PCR was the method, and the copy in TCRdb shows in-frame clones only, minus some. This table holds some 290,000 clones, 80% found once. This specimen was PBMCs, taken before ibrutinib treatment. These receptor sequences come from a human donor with chronic lymphocytic leukemia.

The J gene is TRBJ2-3, the V gene TRBV29-1; 13 nucleotides agree with TRBD2. J gave up 0 bases and V 4 bases, and 4 bases lay outside the gene matches. Germline loops: CDR1 SQVTM, CDR2 ANQGSEA. The CDR3 length is 16 residues. This CDR3 is CSVAGTSGTSTDTQYF. CDR3 in DNA: TGCAGCGTTGCCGGGACTAGCGGGACTAGCACAGATACGCAGTATTTT.

This clone appeared a single time. V usage is TRBV14 and J usage is TRBJ1-2; the match to TRBD1 covers 10 bases. V was clipped by 4 bases and J by 4 bases; unmatched bases: 6. The CDR3 extends over 15 amino acids. Germline V gives CDR1 SGHDN, CDR2 FVKESK. The CDR3 nucleotides are TGTGCCAGCAGCCTACGACAGGGGGCGGGCTATGGCTACACCTTC. Its protein product is CASSLRQGAGYGYTF.

V usage is TRBV4-3 and J usage is TRBJ2-7, with 10 bases matching TRBD2. Per the germline V gene, CDR1 is LGHNA and CDR2 is YSLEER. V shed 0 bases and J 4 bases; nucleotides not matched to a gene: 9. CDR3 length: 17 residues. The CDR3 DNA is TGCGCCAGCAGCCAAGAGGCCCGGAGTAGCGGGAGGTACGAGCAGTACTTC. Encoded protein: CASSQEARSSGRYEQYF.

The genes are TRBV30 and TRBJ2-7; D perhaps matches TRBD1 (6 bases). The CDR3 extends over 13 amino acids. Germline V gene sequence: CDR1 GTSNPN, CDR2 SVGIG (reference sequence). Deletions cut 1 base from V and 5 bases from J, with 12 bases between. The CDR3 nucleotides read TGTGCCTGGAGTGGGGCAGGGGTCCACGAGCAGTACTTC. Translation: CAWSGAGVHEQYF.

This clone was observed once. CDR3 sequence (DNA): TGTGCCAGCAGCTCCCGAACGACTAGCGGGACTAACAATGAGCAGTTCTTC. Its protein is CASSSRTTSGTNNEQFF. V gene TRBV7-3 combines with J gene TRBJ2-1; TRBD2 matches 11 bases. Germline V gene lookup returns CDR1 SGHTA and CDR2 FQGTGA. The V and J ends lost 4 bases and 5 bases, in that order; junction bases with no gene match: 10. CDR3 length equals 17 residues.

The chain employs TRBV2 and TRBJ1-2; perhaps TRBD1 as D (5 bases). The CDR3 consists of 13 residues. From germline, CDR1 is SNHLY and CDR2 FYNNEI. V was shortened by 3 bases and J by 5 bases, with 10 bases between the two germline ends. The chain's CDR3 is CASSDLAGYGYTF. The CDR3 DNA reads TGTGCCAGCAGTGACCTGGCAGGGTATGGCTACACCTTC.

V gene TRBV10-2 combines with J gene TRBJ2-7; 8 bases match TRBD2. Trimming took 1 base from V and 1 from J; bases not matched to a gene: 6. This CDR3 is built from 16 residues. Germline V gene lookup returns CDR1 WSHSY and CDR2 SAAADI. In DNA form, the CDR3 reads TGCGCCAGCAGTGAGTGGGTAGCGGGATCGTCCTACGAGCAGTACTTC. Its translation: CASSEWVAGSSYEQYF.